These 2 T cell receptor beta chains share one sample of origin, sequenced in a study of T cell responses to AZD1222 COVID-19 vaccine. Here immunoSEQ multiplex PCR was the method, and the copy in TCRdb shows in-frame clones only, minus some. The table has more than 150,000 clones, just under 90% seen once. Sample: peripheral blood, taken on day 0 of AZD1222 vaccination. These receptors all come from an adult in good health.

The chain couples TRBV5-8 to TRBJ1-6; no definite D call. This CDR3 is 15 amino acids long. Germline CDR1 and CDR2: SGHTS and YDEGEE. V gave up 4 bases and J gave up 4 bases, with 12 bases separating them. CDR3 sequence reads: CASSGREIYNSPLHF. CDR3 in DNA: TGTGCCAGCAGCGGCCGGGAAATTTATAATTCACCCCTCCACTTT.

This chain uses TRBV24-1 with TRBJ2-3; D is unclear. Germline CDR1 is KGHDR and CDR2 is SFDVKD. V lost 1 base and J lost 5, with 12 bases in between. This CDR3 is built from 15 residues. The CDR3 sequence is CATSDLGDMGDTQYF. The DNA for the CDR3 is TGTGCCACCAGTGATTTAGGTGACATGGGAGATACGCAGTATTTT.